This TCR beta chain was profiled in a study of blood T cell repertoires in COVID-19. Profiled with immunoSEQ multiplex PCR; TCRdb holds only in-frame clones, not every one. In the table there are 75,000 to 100,000 clones, around nine tenths of which are singletons. Germline V gene lookup returns CDR1 LNHDA and CDR2 SQIVND (reference sequence). The J segment lost 0 bases and the V segment lost 5 bases, leaving 6 bases of the junction unmatched. This CDR3 spans 16 amino acids. The TCR sequence derives from a human donor in a cohort sampled during active COVID-19. What was sequenced was peripheral blood. J is TRBJ1-2 and V is TRBV19, with 10 nucleotides matching TRBD1. In nucleotides, the CDR3 is TGTGCCAGTAGTGGACAGGGGGTGCCTTCTAACTATGGCTACACCTTC. This encodes CASSGQGVPSNYGYTF. Supplemented by reference TRBV19 and TRBJ1-2, the full variable domain reads DGGITQSPKYLFRKEGQNVTLSCEQNLNHDAMYWYRQDPGQGLRLIYYSQIVNDFQKGDIAEGYSVSREKKESFPLTVTSAQKNPTAFYLCASSGQGVPSNYGYTFGSGTRLTVV.